The clone carrying this T cell receptor (beta chain) was seen many times. Antigen specificity is unknown. The same CDR3 also results from other DNA sequences found in this sample. The CDR3 extends over 16 amino acids. J lost 5 bases, V lost 4 bases, and 11 bases had no gene match. CDR1 MNHEY and CDR2 SMNVEV come from the germline V gene (reference sequence). Per the study methods: Construction of a distant-metastasis classifier for papillary thyroid cancer relied on CDR3 differences across clinicopathological groups. Through MiXCR, TCRdb re-clonotyped the PCR reads. The V and J calls follow TCRdb's processing rather than the paper's. The repertoire holds fewer than 40,000 clones, with about 20% as singletons. These data come from a study of metastatic and nonmetastatic thyroid tumors. Overall study findings and caveats: Significantly higher TCR beta diversity was reportedly seen in malignant thyroid tumors than benign nodules, in blood and tumor.

All patients were untreated before thyroid surgery. Sequenced: tumor tissue. The chain employs TRBV27 and TRBJ2-5, with 9 bases matching TRBD2. The TCR comes from a female donor with papillary thyroid cancer or a benign thyroid nodule (not recorded which). Some clones in this sample may be carry-over from other donors' samples. The CDR3 DNA follows: TGTGCCAGCAGTTCTTTAGCGGGAGTCGGTGGGGAGACCCAGTACTTC. Protein: CASSSLAGVGGETQYF.